This T cell receptor (beta chain) was identified in a study of post-analysis software for immune sequencing data. TCR beta libraries were prepared from cDNA with unique molecular identifiers. TCRdb used MiXCR to reprocess the PCR reads, holding one entry per CDR3 protein. The sample contains 650,000 to 850,000 distinct CDR3 sequences, around 50% of which appear only once. As concerns this clonotype: Its antigen is unidentified.

V lost 5 bases, J lost 0 bases, and 9 bases lay in between. This CDR3 comprises 13 residues. CDR1 is DFQATT, CDR2 SNEGSKA, per germline (reference sequence). Study-wide results and caveats: Five TRBV segments occurring more often in patients than controls included TRBV5-6, TRBV5-1 and TRBV20-1.

The chain combines TRBV20-1 with TRBJ2-3, with D maybe TRBD2 (5 bases). Material: blood. The receptor was isolated from a girl aged 5-17 years with multiple sclerosis. The CDR3 coding sequence is TGCAGTGCTGTAGCGTTTAGCACAGATACGCAGTATTTT. Translating gives CSAVAFSTDTQYF.